This passage covers 21 T cell receptor beta chains from one sample sequenced in a study of spatial heterogeneity in lung cancer (dated by TCRdb to the late 2010s). The receptor library was made with 5' RACE. These reads were obtained on a NextSeq 500. Through fastp at Q25 and MiXCR, TCRdb rebuilt clones from the public reads, retaining in-frame beta chains. Each CDR3 protein gets just one entry, which takes the most common genes and DNA from the rows behind it. For this sample there are under 15,000 distinct CDR3 sequences; about 4.4% appear just once. 18% of the sample is held by the ten biggest clonotypes. For these receptors, no antigen is known. The time point tag for this specimen amounts to: sample taken at primary tumor resection. The full study reports these points: The number of expanded intratumoral alpha and beta TCRs correlated with the tumor nonsynonymous mutation count.

The sample consisted of lung tumor tissue, taken at surgery. These receptors were obtained from a female donor with early-stage non-small cell lung cancer.

By share of the sample, this clonotype is medium-sized. Since the library was made to target alpha chains, this beta chain is a stray read and its abundance is not meaningful. CDR3 amino acids: CASSPGAGRRSNTEAFF. CDR3 sequence (DNA): TGTGCCAGCAGCCCAGGGGCCGGTCGACGGTCGAACACTGAAGCTTTCTTT. The chain links TRBV7-4 to TRBJ1-1; tentatively, D is TRBD1 (6 bases). V lost 5 bases, J lost 1 base, and 20 bases lay in between. Germline CDR1 SGHVT, CDR2 SQSDAQ. This CDR3 region has 17 residues.

This clonotype was recorded at least ten times. Within a library made for alpha chains, this beta chain is off target, and its count is uninformative. This chain joins TRBV7-2 and TRBJ2-2, with a weak D call TRBD1 (5 bases). This CDR3 region has 15 residues. Germline values: CDR1 SGHTA, CDR2 FQGNSA. V was cut by 1 base and J by 1 base, with 7 bases left in between. The CDR3 sequence: CASSLGGQNTGELFF. In DNA form, the CDR3 reads TGTGCCAGCAGCTTAGGAGGACAGAACACCGGGGAGCTGTTTTTT.

The sample holds many counts of this clonotype. Found in a library prepared for alpha chains, this beta chain is an off-target read, and its abundance has little meaning. V and J are TRBV25-1 and TRBJ1-4; 7 bases match TRBD1. Germline V gene sequence: CDR1 MGHDK, CDR2 SYGVNS. V shed 1 base, J shed 5 bases, and the junction held 4 bases outside the gene matches. This CDR3 is 15 amino acids long. The CDR3 is CASSEWGTVNEKLFF. CDR3 sequence (DNA): TGTGCCAGCAGTGAATGGGGGACAGTGAATGAAAAACTGTTTTTT.

By its share, this clonotype is medium-sized. This beta chain slipped into a library made for alpha chains as a stray read, so its size is not meaningful. The chain combines TRBV20-1 with TRBJ1-4, with TRBD1 matching 7 bases. The CDR3 consists of 16 residues. The J segment lost 7 bases and the V segment lost 1 base, leaving 12 bases of the junction unmatched. The germline V gene encodes CDR1 DFQATT and CDR2 SNEGSKA (reference sequence). The CDR3 loop is CSARGPGTERGEKLFF. The CDR3 bases are TGCAGTGCTAGAGGTCCCGGGACAGAACGCGGTGAAAAACTGTTTTTT.

The sample holds many counts of this clonotype. This beta chain is an unintended read in a library built for alpha chains; its size means little. The gene calls are TRBV18 and TRBJ2-5; D is uncertain. CDR3 length: 13 amino acids. Trimming removed 4 bases from V and 1 base from J, with 7 bases in between. Germline-derived CDR1 and CDR2 are KGHSH and LQKENI. CDR3 in amino acids: CASSLRFQETQYF. CDR3 bases: TGTGCCAGCTCACTTCGTTTCCAAGAGACCCAGTACTTC.

Notes on this clonotype: This beta chain is an unintended read in a library built for alpha chains; its size means little. The chain links TRBV15 to TRBJ2-7; 7 positions match TRBD1. Germline assignment: CDR1 LNHNV and CDR2 YYDKDF (reference sequence). The J segment lost 0 bases and the V segment lost 6 bases, leaving 5 bases of the junction unmatched. The CDR3 consists of 14 residues. In DNA form, the CDR3 reads TGTGCCACCAGTGCGACAGGGAGCTCCTACGAGCAGTACTTC. It codes for CATSATGSSYEQYF.

This clonotype has at least ten counts. This beta chain is an unintended read in a library built for alpha chains; its size means little. The chain joins TRBV11-2 to TRBJ2-1; D may be TRBD2 (8 bases). V lost 5 bases and J 8 bases, leaving 22 bases between the germline ends. Germline CDR1 reads SGHAT; CDR2 reads FQNNGV. CDR3 length: 16 amino acids. The DNA of the CDR3 is TGTGCCAGCAGCCCTCGGGAGGGGGCCGGATGGGATGAGCAGTTCTTC. It encodes CASSPREGAGWDEQFF.

This clonotype occurred many times. This beta chain is off target for a library built for alpha chains, so its abundance means little. The chain is built from TRBV7-2 and TRBJ1-2; no clear D gene. The CDR3 has 13 amino acids. V lost 5 bases to trimming and J lost 8 bases, with 15 bases between them. CDR1 and CDR2 from the germline V gene are SGHTA and FQGNSA. CDR3 loop: CASSAGLVAGYTF. For the CDR3, the DNA is TGTGCCAGCAGCGCCGGCCTGGTGGCCGGCTACACCTTC.

By proportion, this clonotype is medium-sized. Because the library targeted alpha chains, this beta chain is an off-target read whose size means little. The J gene is TRBJ2-7, the V gene TRBV11-2; possible D gene TRBD2, 5 bases. Germline loops: CDR1 SGHAT, CDR2 FQNNGV. There are 14 residues in the CDR3. The germline V and J ends were trimmed by 1 base and 1 base, with 8 bases remaining between them. The CDR3 is CASSLVTGSYEQYF. The DNA of the CDR3 is TGTGCCAGCAGCTTAGTGACGGGATCCTACGAGCAGTACTTC.

In its sample, this clonotype is medium-sized (0.01 to 0.1%). This beta chain is an off-target read within a library intended for alpha chains, so its frequency means little. CDR3 loop: CASSEGRYEQYF. As DNA, the CDR3 is TGTGCCAGCAGTGAAGGGAGGTACGAGCAGTACTTC. The gene calls are TRBV25-1 and TRBJ2-7; D might be TRBD2 (6 bases). The CDR3 is made up of 12 amino acids. Trimming cost V 2 bases and J 4 bases, with 6 bases left between them. In germline, CDR1 is MGHDK, CDR2 SYGVNS.

In regard to this clonotype: This beta chain represents an off-target read in a library built for alpha chains; its size is of limited meaning. V gene TRBV5-6 combines with J gene TRBJ1-1, with D hard to call. CDR3 length equals 15 residues. Germline V gene sequence: CDR1 SGHDT, CDR2 YYEEEE. Trimming left V 0 bases short and J 4 bases short, with 13 bases between. As DNA, the CDR3 is TGTGCCAGCAGCTTGGCCTTGACTGAGTTCACTGAAGCTTTCTTT. Translated: CASSLALTEFTEAFF. The entire variable domain, with the rest obtained from reference TRBV5-6 and TRBJ1-1, is as follows: DAGVTQSPTHLIKTRGQQVTLRCSPKSGHDTVSWYQQALGQGPQFIFQYYEEEERQRGNFPDRFSGHQFPNYSSELNVNALLLGDSALYLCASSLALTEFTEAFFGQGTRLTVV.

This clonotype appeared many times. For a library built for alpha chains, this beta chain is a stray read; little rests on its size. This chain joins TRBV12-2 and TRBJ2-7; TRBD1 was called by the table and not checked on the DNA. TRBV12-2 counts as a pseudogene. CDR3 length equals 13 residues. The chain's CDR3 is CASRLRQGYEQYF. The CDR3 DNA sequence: TGTGCAAGTCGCCTAAGACAGGGCTACGAGCAGTACTTC.

This clonotype was observed at least ten times. A library made for alpha chains picked up this beta chain off target, so its size means little. V usage is TRBV20-1 and J usage is TRBJ1-1; D perhaps matches TRBD1 (5 bases). Germline CDR1 DFQATT, CDR2 SNEGSKA (reference sequence). The CDR3 extends over 11 amino acids. Trimming left V 5 bases short and J 14 bases short, with 18 bases between. The CDR3 loop reads CSAGAGTLKFF. The CDR3 DNA reads as TGCAGTGCTGGCGCAGGGACCTTAAAATTCTTT.

This clonotype was counted many times. In a library made to pick up alpha chains, this beta chain is a stray read with a size that means little. This chain joins TRBV7-9 and TRBJ2-2, with D unresolved. CDR1 is SEHNR and CDR2 is FQNEAQ in the germline V gene (reference sequence). The CDR3 spans 17 residues. Trimming took 4 bases from V and 2 from J, leaving 17 bases between them. The CDR3, as DNA: TGTGCCAGCAGCTCAGGCCAAGCGAATACAAACACCGGGGAGCTGTTTTTT. Residues: CASSSGQANTNTGELFF.

Details on this clonotype: For a library built for alpha chains, this beta chain is a stray read; little rests on its size. This sequence joins TRBV28 and TRBJ2-3; no firm D call. CDR3 length: 12 amino acids. Per the germline V gene, CDR1 is MDHEN and CDR2 is SYDVKM. V was clipped by 5 bases and J by 5 bases, with 8 bases between them. In DNA, the CDR3 is TGTGCCAGCAGTACTCTAGTAGATACGCAGTATTTT. The encoded protein is CASSTLVDTQYF.

By share, this clonotype counts as medium-sized (0.01 to 0.1%). This beta chain is off target for a library built for alpha chains, so its abundance means little. This chain uses TRBV5-5 with TRBJ2-7, with 13 bases lining up with TRBD2. The CDR3 is 15 residues long. Per germline, CDR1 SGHKS and CDR2 YYEKEE (reference sequence). After removal of 2 bases from V and 3 bases from J, the junction contained 2 bases not matched to a gene. In nucleotides, the CDR3 is TGTGCCAGCAGCTTCCGACTAGCGGGGGGCTACGAGCAGTACTTC. Translation gives CASSFRLAGGYEQYF. The variable domain in full, with the rest retrieved from reference TRBV5-5 and TRBJ2-7, is DAGVTQSPTHLIKTRGQQVTLRCSPISGHKSVSWYQQVLGQGPQFIFQYYEKEERGRGNFPDRFSARQFPNYSSELNVNALLLGDSALYLCASSFRLAGGYEQYFGPGTRLTVT.

This clonotype showed up just a few times. Since it is a stray read in a library aimed at alpha chains, this beta chain has a size that is not meaningful. The gene calls are TRBV5-1 and TRBJ1-1, with TRBD1 matching over 9 bases. The CDR3 runs 14 residues. Germline loops: CDR1 SGHRS, CDR2 YFSETQ. Germline trimming cut 5 bases from V and 5 bases from J; bases unmatched to any gene: 7. The CDR3 coding sequence is TGCGCCAGCAGATTTACAGGGGGCTATACTGAAGCTTTCTTT. This encodes CASRFTGGYTEAFF.

This clonotype was counted ten times or more. The library was designed around alpha chains, so this beta chain is a stray read whose abundance carries little weight. The chain has TRBV20-1 and TRBJ2-3; 14 bases are a match to TRBD2. J lost 4 bases, V lost 5 bases, and 5 bases had no gene match. Germline V gene lookup returns CDR1 DFQATT and CDR2 SNEGSKA (reference sequence). The length of the CDR3 is 15 residues. CDR3 sequence: CSARLAGGPADTQYF. The CDR3, as DNA: TGCAGTGCTCGACTAGCGGGGGGGCCGGCAGATACGCAGTATTTT.

In this sample, this clonotype turned up many times. Being off target in a library aimed at alpha chains, this beta chain has a size of little meaning. The V call is TRBV28, the J call TRBJ2-1; D may be TRBD2 (7 bases). The CDR3 has 16 amino acids. V lost 5 bases to trimming and J lost 0 bases, with 14 bases between them. Germline-derived CDR1 and CDR2 are MDHEN and SYDVKM. Here the CDR3 reads CASSAPGGHSYNEQFF. CDR3 sequence (DNA): TGTGCCAGCAGTGCCCCCGGGGGGCACTCCTACAATGAGCAGTTCTTC.

This clonotype has a count of ten or more. Because the library targeted alpha chains, this beta chain is an off-target read whose size means little. The chain has TRBV4-3 and TRBJ2-1; 10 bases fit TRBD2. Germline V lookup: CDR1 LGHNA, CDR2 YSLEER. The CDR3 is made up of 17 amino acids. The J segment lost 6 bases and the V segment lost 0 bases, leaving 8 bases of the junction unmatched. CDR3 sequence (DNA): TGCGCCAGCAGCCAAGATTTATCCAAGCGGGGGGGCAATGAGCAGTTCTTC. This gives the protein CASSQDLSKRGGNEQFF.

This clonotype was found many times. This beta chain is an unintended read in a library built for alpha chains; its size means little. The chain carries TRBV12-3 or TRBV12-4 and TRBJ1-2; D call uncertain. This CDR3 region has 13 residues. Trimming stripped 5 bases from V and 4 bases from J, with 11 bases between. The CDR3: CASSRDLGYGYTF. The CDR3 region has the DNA TGTGCCAGCAGTCGGGATTTGGGCTATGGCTACACCTTC.